The 11 T cell receptor beta chains listed next were all sequenced from one sample in a study of early T cells in non-severe SARS-CoV-2 infection. TCRdb re-analysed the 5' RACE reads in MiXCR, keeping a single row per CDR3 protein. The table shows about 70,000 distinct CDR3 sequences, with 9% to 10% occurring only once. The sequencing here drew on whole blood, taken at baseline. Every receptor here comes from an adult who was a healthcare worker with PCR-confirmed SARS-CoV-2 infection or an uninfected control (not recorded which).

J is TRBJ1-1 and V is TRBV5-6; D ambiguous. Germline V gene data show CDR1 as SGHDT and CDR2 as YYEEEE. CDR3 size: 13 residues. V was cut by 2 bases and J by 4 bases, with 9 bases left in between. CDR3 protein: CASSLQRGTEAFF. The CDR3 nucleotides are TGTGCCAGCAGCTTACAAAGAGGCACTGAAGCTTTCTTT.

This clonotype has at least ten counts. The chain uses TRBV28 and TRBJ1-4; TRBD1 matches at 7 bases. The CDR3 is 15 residues long. V dropped 6 bases and J dropped 7; count of bases not matched to a gene: 11. Germline V gene data show CDR1 as MDHEN and CDR2 as SYDVKM. The CDR3 here is CASRQSTGVGEKLFF. CDR3 nucleotide sequence: TGTGCCAGCAGGCAATCAACAGGGGTGGGTGAAAAACTGTTTTTT. Full variable domain (remainder filled in from reference TRBV28 and TRBJ1-4): DVKVTQSSRYLVKRTGEKVFLECVQDMDHENMFWYRQDPGLGLRLIYFSYDVKMKEKGDIPEGYSVSREKKERFSLILESASTNQTSMYLCASRQSTGVGEKLFFGSGTQLSVL.

This clonotype was detected a few times. The CDR3, as DNA: TGTGCCAGCAGTAGCGGGAGTACCGATGAGCAGTTCTTC. It codes for CASSSGSTDEQFF. V and J are TRBV6-4 and TRBJ2-1; 8 bases are a match to TRBD2. The CDR3 consists of 13 residues. Germline-derived CDR1 and CDR2 are MRHNA and SNTAGT. V was pared by 5 bases and J by 8 bases, with 5 bases of the junction left unmatched.

In this sample, this clonotype turned up a few times. The rearrangement uses TRBV6-5 and TRBJ2-3; D perhaps matches TRBD2 (6 bases). The CDR3 consists of 14 residues. V was trimmed by 10 bases and J by 0 bases, leaving 14 bases between them. Per the germline V gene, CDR1 is MNHEY and CDR2 is SVGAGI. This chain's CDR3 is CATSGGRSTDTQYF. The CDR3 DNA sequence: TGTGCCACCTCAGGAGGGCGGAGCACAGATACGCAGTATTTT.

This clonotype was counted ten times or more. V usage is TRBV7-2 and J usage is TRBJ2-1, with 8 bases lining up with TRBD2. CDR1 is SGHTA and CDR2 is FQGNSA in the germline V gene. CDR3 size: 13 residues. V lost 5 bases, J lost 8 bases, and 5 bases stayed unmatched. CDR3 protein: CASSRGLADEQFF. The CDR3 DNA reads as TGTGCCAGCAGCCGCGGACTAGCCGATGAGCAGTTCTTC.

In its sample, this clonotype was seen a few times. The chain couples TRBV7-2 to TRBJ2-2, with TRBD1 identical over 9 bases. Trimming took 1 base from V and 5 from J; bases not matched to a gene: 2. Germline CDR1 reads SGHTA; CDR2 reads FQGNSA. The length of the CDR3 is 15 residues. This chain's CDR3 is CASSLGQGETGELFF. Written as DNA, the CDR3 is TGTGCCAGCAGCTTAGGACAGGGGGAGACCGGGGAGCTGTTTTTT.

In its sample, this clonotype was seen a few times. This may stem from a read error, because a much larger clone lies one nucleotide away. The V call is TRBV20-1, the J call TRBJ2-7, with TRBD1 matching 7 bases. The CDR3 is made up of 13 amino acids. CDR1 and CDR2 from the germline V gene are DFQATT and SNEGSKA (reference sequence). The CDR3 bases are TGCAATGCTAGAGGACAGGCGGACTACGAGCAGTACTTC. Translated: CNARGQADYEQYF.

This clonotype has more than one count but fewer than ten. This sequence joins TRBV29-1 and TRBJ1-1; D is uncertain. Deletions cut 4 bases from V and 6 bases from J, with 21 bases between. This CDR3 is built from 15 residues. Germline assignment: CDR1 SQVTM and CDR2 ANQGSEA. The CDR3 sequence: CSVAVRKRTGAEAFF. The CDR3 DNA is TGCAGCGTTGCCGTCAGGAAGAGGACCGGGGCTGAAGCTTTCTTT.

This clonotype was seen a few times. V usage is TRBV7-2 and J usage is TRBJ2-1; D remains ambiguous. From germline, CDR1 is SGHTA and CDR2 FQGNSA. Trimming stripped 4 bases from V and 0 bases from J, with 7 bases between. This CDR3 has 14 residues. CDR3 protein: CASSSSYSYNEQFF. Written as DNA, the CDR3 is TGTGCCAGCAGCTCTTCCTACTCCTACAATGAGCAGTTCTTC.

This clonotype was detected ten times or more. V and J are TRBV11-3 and TRBJ2-1, with 7 bases identical to TRBD1. The V segment lost 5 bases and the J segment 0 bases; nucleotides outside the gene matches: 7. In germline, CDR1 is SGHNT, CDR2 YENEEA. CDR3 size: 16 residues. The CDR3 protein is CASSRTGSFSYNEQFF. DNA for the CDR3: TGTGCCAGCAGCCGGACAGGTTCCTTCTCCTACAATGAGCAGTTCTTC. The full variable domain, with the rest looked up from reference TRBV11-3 and TRBJ2-1, is EAGVVQSPRYKIIEKKQPVAFWCNPISGHNTLYWYLQNLGQGPELLIRYENEEAVDDSQLPKDRFSAERLKGVDSTLKIQPAELGDSAVYLCASSRTGSFSYNEQFFGPGTRLTVL.

This clonotype turned up a few times. J is TRBJ2-7 and V is TRBV18; D is unresolved. V dropped 3 bases and J dropped 1 base, with 16 bases sitting between them. The V gene's germline CDR1 is KGHSH and CDR2 LQKENI. This CDR3 region has 16 residues. CDR3: CASSPKANTGSYEQYF. For the CDR3, the DNA is TGTGCCAGCTCACCGAAAGCAAATACGGGTTCCTACGAGCAGTACTTC.